This T cell receptor beta chain was sequenced in a study of blood T cell repertoires in COVID-19. For the study at large: Specimens from acute and convalescent COVID-19 originated in the United States, Italy and Spain.

CDR1 MNHEY and CDR2 SMNVEV come from the germline V gene (reference sequence). The V gene lost 3 bases and the J gene lost 8 bases, with 22 bases spanning the gap. The CDR3 has 16 residues. Enrollees, about 18 to 89 years old, lived in about two dozen US areas. TCRdb's table, derived via immunoSEQ multiplex PCR, lists solely in-frame clones and lacks some. The sample yields approximately 250,000 clones, 80% to 90% seen once. The source material was PBMCs or T cells enriched from blood (not recorded which). This TCR was sampled from a woman aged 25 to 39 with acute COVID-19. V is TRBV27 and J is TRBJ1-2; possible D gene TRBD1, 6 bases. CDR3 residues: CASSLSMTGYEWGYTF. The CDR3 DNA follows: TGTGCCAGCAGTTTGTCGATGACAGGCTACGAATGGGGCTACACCTTC.